The 3 T cell receptor beta chains in this list originate from one sample, sequenced in a study of CD8+CD57+ T cells in acquired aplastic anemia. TCR beta VDJ and CDR3 profiles were obtained from a genomic DNA template. TCRdb reprocessed the reads with MiXCR, giving one entry per CDR3 protein. The sample has 150,000 to 200,000 distinct CDR3 sequences; nearly 50% are singletons. For sequencing, patients were chosen who had shown expansion of CD8+CD57+ cells by flow cytometry. Sequenced material: sorted CD4+, CD8+, or CD8+CD57+ T cells (not recorded which) from PBMCs. These receptors all stem from a human donor with aplastic anemia.

There are a few counts of this clonotype. This chain links TRBV5-5 with TRBJ1-2; D is unclear. V was shortened by 3 bases and J by 2 bases, with 11 bases between the two germline ends. CDR1 SGHKS and CDR2 YYEKEE come from the germline V gene (reference sequence). The CDR3 spans 14 residues. The CDR3 is CASSSAGPNYGYTF. Written as DNA, the CDR3 is TGTGCCAGCAGCTCAGCCGGACCGAACTATGGCTACACCTTC. The full variable domain, rest sourced from reference TRBV5-5 and TRBJ1-2, is DAGVTQSPTHLIKTRGQQVTLRCSPISGHKSVSWYQQVLGQGPQFIFQYYEKEERGRGNFPDRFSARQFPNYSSELNVNALLLGDSALYLCASSSAGPNYGYTFGSGTRLTVV.

In this sample, this clonotype turned up many times. The rearrangement uses TRBV7-9 and TRBJ2-7, with 8 bases matching TRBD1. V gave up 1 base and J gave up 2 bases; unmatched junction bases: 10. This CDR3 spans 17 amino acids. From germline, CDR1 is SEHNR and CDR2 FQNEAQ (reference sequence). The chain's CDR3 is CASSLGIRTGTPYEQYF. The DNA of the CDR3 is TGTGCCAGCAGCTTAGGAATAAGGACAGGGACTCCCTACGAGCAGTACTTC.

This chain joins TRBV24-1 and TRBJ1-1; no reliable D call. Germline CDR1 reads KGHDR; CDR2 reads SFDVKD. This CDR3 is built from 13 residues. The germline V and J ends were trimmed by 5 bases and 3 bases, with 9 bases remaining between them. In DNA, the CDR3 is TGTGCCACCAGTGGTGGACCATACACTGAAGCTTTCTTT. Translated: CATSGGPYTEAFF.